This T cell receptor beta chain comes out of a study of blood T cell repertoires in COVID-19. In the study overall: The origin of the acute and convalescent COVID-19 samples was the United States, Italy and Spain. PBMCs, B-cell-depleted T cells, or T cells were the source of the cDNA or gDNA that made up the material.

Per the original methods: Counts of nucleated cells, estimated from reference gene primer amplification, were obtained. Repertoires were generated with immunoSEQ multiplex PCR, while TCRdb's copy carries only in-frame clones and drops some. V and J calls and clone size are given by that table; D and trimming were obtained from the DNA. The sample holds about 72,000 clones, roughly 80% seen once. This clone appeared a single time. Germline-derived CDR1 and CDR2 are MNHNS and SASEGT. The V gene lost 4 bases and the J gene lost 5 bases, with 20 bases spanning the gap. This CDR3 is built from 16 residues.

The sequence derives from a human donor in a cohort sampled during active COVID-19. The sequencing sample was made of peripheral blood. The chain couples TRBV6-1 to TRBJ1-1; D uncertain. The chain's CDR3 is CASSVASAVVKTEAFF. The CDR3 DNA is TGTGCCAGCAGTGTCGCATCGGCGGTAGTAAAGACTGAAGCTTTCTTT.